The T cell receptor (beta chain) described here comes from a study of CD8 T cells in Susac syndrome. Roughly 0.45 to 1 ug RNA was reverse transcribed with random hexamers. Across 54 Vbeta and 13 Jbeta, TCR beta CDR3 was amplified with immunoSEQ multiplex PCR. TCRdb used MiXCR to reprocess the immunoSEQ multiplex PCR reads, holding one entry per CDR3 protein. The sample holds tens of thousands of distinct CDR3 sequences; about 92% are singletons and the top ten take less than 0.55%. This CDR3 comprises 12 residues. The germline gives CDR1 SEHNR, CDR2 FQNEAQ (reference sequence). Deletions cut 0 bases from V and 6 bases from J, with 6 bases between. Sequencing of TCR beta was carried out in blood CD8+ and CD4+ T cells.

Source material: CD8+ T cells from PBMCs. This TCR derives from a human donor with multiple sclerosis. This chain uses TRBV7-9 with TRBJ2-7; possibly TRBD1 for D (5 bases). The CDR3 sequence is CASSLAGREQYF. In DNA form, the CDR3 reads TGTGCCAGCAGCTTAGCGGGGCGCGAGCAGTACTTC.